These T cell receptor beta chains were read from a single sample in a study of Graves' ophthalmopathy and Graves' hyperthyroidism. A single record per CDR3 protein comes from TCRdb applying MiXCR to the multiplex PCR reads. Of 500,000 to 700,000 distinct CDR3 sequences in the sample, under 40% were seen once. Sequencing used peripheral blood or thyroid tissue (not recorded which). The receptors originated from an adult man with Graves' hyperthyroidism. CDR3s include the opening cysteine and the closing phenylalanine or tryptophan. Each record gives: D gene, clone size, V gene, J gene, CDR3 DNA, CDR3 protein. A D gene is named only where the DNA matches it firmly. The size field is filled for only some rows; it gives once, few, many or a size class.

D gene: .
clone size: many
V gene: TRBV12-3/TRBV12-4
J gene: TRBJ1-5
CDR3 DNA: TGTGCCAGCAGTTTTCGGCGGATCAATCAGCCCCAGCATTTT
CDR3 protein: CASSFRRINQPQHF

D gene: TRBD1
clone size: .
V gene: TRBV6-5
J gene: TRBJ1-3
CDR3 DNA: TGTGCCAGCAGTAACCCGGGACAGAGCTCTGGAAACACCATATATTTT
CDR3 protein: CASSNPGQSSGNTIYF

D gene: TRBD2
clone size: many
V gene: TRBV6-5
J gene: TRBJ2-5
CDR3 DNA: TGTGCCAGCAGCCCCGGGAGCGGACTAGCGGGATTCTGGGAGACCCAGTACTTC
CDR3 protein: CASSPGSGLAGFWETQYF

D gene: .
clone size: .
V gene: TRBV10-3
J gene: TRBJ1-4
CDR3 DNA: TGTGCCATCAGGGCTAGCGGGGGGAGAAATGAAAAACTGTTTTTT
CDR3 protein: CAIRASGGRNEKLFF

D gene: .
clone size: few
V gene: TRBV15
J gene: TRBJ2-1
CDR3 DNA: TGTGCCACCAGCAGAGAACAGGGTGGGGGGGAGCAGTTCTTC
CDR3 protein: CATSREQGGGEQFF

D gene: TRBD1
clone size: many
V gene: TRBV2
J gene: TRBJ2-7
CDR3 DNA: TGTGCCAGCACCAGACAGGGGCCCTCCTACGAGCAGTACTTC
CDR3 protein: CASTRQGPSYEQYF

D gene: TRBD1
clone size: .
V gene: TRBV29-1
J gene: TRBJ1-2
CDR3 DNA: TGCAGCAGTTTGGGACAGGGAAGGACCTATGGCTACACCTTC
CDR3 protein: CSSLGQGRTYGYTF

D gene: .
clone size: many
V gene: TRBV5-4
J gene: TRBJ1-1
CDR3 DNA: TGTGCCAGCAGCCCCGACCTGACTGAAGCTTTCTTT
CDR3 protein: CASSPDLTEAFF

D gene: TRBD1
clone size: many
V gene: TRBV7-9
J gene: TRBJ2-5
CDR3 DNA: TGTGCCAGCAGCTTCGGACAGGGTAGACCCCAAGAGACCCAGTACTTC
CDR3 protein: CASSFGQGRPQETQYF

D gene: .
clone size: .
V gene: TRBV7-3
J gene: TRBJ1-4
CDR3 DNA: TGTGCCAGCAGCTTGGTAGGGGAGGAAGAAAAACTGTTTTTT
CDR3 protein: CASSLVGEEEKLFF

D gene: .
clone size: many
V gene: TRBV5-1
J gene: TRBJ1-1
CDR3 DNA: TGCGCCAGCAGCTCGGCGGGGGCCCGGAACACTGAAGCTTTCTTT
CDR3 protein: CASSSAGARNTEAFF

D gene: .
clone size: .
V gene: TRBV9
J gene: TRBJ1-3
CDR3 DNA: TGTGCCAGCAGCGGAGAACAGGGCTCTGGAAACACCATATATTTT
CDR3 protein: CASSGEQGSGNTIYF

D gene: .
clone size: many
V gene: TRBV29-1
J gene: TRBJ1-5
CDR3 DNA: TGCAGCGTTGCAGGGACCGGAGGCAATCAGCCCCAGCATTTT
CDR3 protein: CSVAGTGGNQPQHF

D gene: .
clone size: .
V gene: TRBV3-1
J gene: TRBJ2-2
CDR3 DNA: TGTGCCAGCAGCCAAGGCGAAGGGGAGCTGTTTTTT
CDR3 protein: CASSQGEGELFF

D gene: .
clone size: few
V gene: TRBV7-2
J gene: TRBJ1-2
CDR3 DNA: TGTGCCAGCAGCCTCGGGGGGGGGGCGCGTAAGGATGGCTACACCTTC
CDR3 protein: CASSLGGGARKDGYTF

D gene: .
clone size: many
V gene: TRBV7-9
J gene: TRBJ1-2
CDR3 DNA: TGTGCCAGCAGCTTAGATCAACAGGGTCATGGCTACACCTTC
CDR3 protein: CASSLDQQGHGYTF

D gene: .
clone size: many
V gene: TRBV10-3
J gene: TRBJ2-2
CDR3 DNA: TGTGCCATCAGTGATACGACGACCGCGAACACCGGGGAGCTGTTTTTT
CDR3 protein: CAISDTTTANTGELFF

D gene: TRBD2
clone size: many
V gene: TRBV12-3/TRBV12-4
J gene: TRBJ2-7
CDR3 DNA: TGTGCCAGCAGTCCGACTAGCGGGCGAACCTACGAGCAGTACTTC
CDR3 protein: CASSPTSGRTYEQYF

D gene: .
clone size: once
V gene: TRBV20-1
J gene: TRBJ1-2
CDR3 DNA: TGCAGTGAAGGGGCTACAGGGACCTATGGCTACACCTTC
CDR3 protein: CSEGATGTYGYTF

D gene: TRBD1
clone size: few
V gene: TRBV7-9
J gene: TRBJ1-1
CDR3 DNA: TGTGCCAGCAGCCCGGGACAGGGGGTATTATCGGACACTGAAGCTTTCTTT
CDR3 protein: CASSPGQGVLSDTEAFF

D gene: .
clone size: few
V gene: TRBV29-1
J gene: TRBJ2-5
CDR3 DNA: TGCAGCGTTGTCGGGGAAAGCAATCAGCCCCAGTACTTC
CDR3 protein: CSVVGESNQPQYF

D gene: .
clone size: .
V gene: TRBV25-1
J gene: TRBJ1-4
CDR3 DNA: TGCGCCAGCAGTCGTCAGGCCTACAATGAAAAACTGTTTTTT
CDR3 protein: CASSRQAYNEKLFF

D gene: .
clone size: many
V gene: TRBV24-1
J gene: TRBJ1-5
CDR3 DNA: TGTGCCACCAGGGGACCGGGGCCGAATCAGCCCCAGCATTTT
CDR3 protein: CATRGPGPNQPQHF

D gene: .
clone size: many
V gene: TRBV20-1
J gene: TRBJ2-7
CDR3 DNA: TGCAGTGCTAGTGGCAATTTCGGGACAAAATCAAGCTCCTACGAGCAGTACTTC
CDR3 protein: CSASGNFGTKSSSYEQYF

D gene: .
clone size: many
V gene: TRBV7-9
J gene: TRBJ1-1
CDR3 DNA: TGTGCCAGCAGCTTAGAGCAGGGAATTTTGACTGAAGCTTTCTTT
CDR3 protein: CASSLEQGILTEAFF

D gene: .
clone size: .
V gene: TRBV29-1
J gene: TRBJ2-5
CDR3 DNA: TGCAGCGTTGTCTGGGCTCCAGGGGAAGAGACCCAGTACTTC
CDR3 protein: CSVVWAPGEETQYF

D gene: TRBD1
clone size: .
V gene: TRBV7-7
J gene: TRBJ2-7
CDR3 DNA: TGTGCTAGAGGGGGACAGGGTTACGAGCAGTACTTC
CDR3 protein: CARGGQGYEQYF

D gene: TRBD2
clone size: .
V gene: TRBV7-9
J gene: TRBJ2-7
CDR3 DNA: TGTGCCAGCAGCGGAGGGACTAGCGGCTACGAGCAGTACTTC
CDR3 protein: CASSGGTSGYEQYF

D gene: .
clone size: .
V gene: TRBV12-3/TRBV12-4
J gene: TRBJ1-6
CDR3 DNA: TGTACCAGCAGTTTTCGGGGGAGCTCCTATAATTCACCCCTCCACTTT
CDR3 protein: CTSSFRGSSYNSPLHF

D gene: .
clone size: .
V gene: TRBV29-1
J gene: TRBJ2-7
CDR3 DNA: TGCAGCGTGACACCGGGACCAACCTACGAGCAGTACTTC
CDR3 protein: CSVTPGPTYEQYF

D gene: .
clone size: .
V gene: TRBV2
J gene: TRBJ1-2
CDR3 DNA: TGTGCCAGCAGTGACGGCAGGTTGAGATCTGGCTACACCTTC
CDR3 protein: CASSDGRLRSGYTF

D gene: .
clone size: many
V gene: TRBV6-5
J gene: TRBJ1-1
CDR3 DNA: TGTGCCAGCAGCCCACAGGGCCCGAACACTGAAGCTTTCTTT
CDR3 protein: CASSPQGPNTEAFF

D gene: .
clone size: .
V gene: TRBV12-3/TRBV12-4
J gene: TRBJ2-7
CDR3 DNA: TGTGCCAGCAGCCCAAGTCTTATATCCGAGCAGTACTTC
CDR3 protein: CASSPSLISEQYF

D gene: TRBD2
clone size: many
V gene: TRBV12-3/TRBV12-4
J gene: TRBJ2-6
CDR3 DNA: TGTGCCAGCAGTTTATTGGGCGGGAGGGCCTCTGGGGCCAACGTCCTGACTTTC
CDR3 protein: CASSLLGGRASGANVLTF

D gene: TRBD1
clone size: many
V gene: TRBV20-1
J gene: TRBJ2-5
CDR3 DNA: TGCAGTGCTAGTAGAGGGACAGGGGCTGGGGAGACCCAGTACTTC
CDR3 protein: CSASRGTGAGETQYF

D gene: .
clone size: .
V gene: TRBV24-1
J gene: TRBJ2-3
CDR3 DNA: TGTGCCACCAGTGATACAGATCCAGATACGCAGTATTTT
CDR3 protein: CATSDTDPDTQYF

D gene: .
clone size: many
V gene: TRBV13
J gene: TRBJ1-2
CDR3 DNA: TGTGCCAGCAGCTTAGCTCCGGGGACCACTAACTATGGCTACACCTTC
CDR3 protein: CASSLAPGTTNYGYTF

D gene: TRBD1
clone size: .
V gene: TRBV4-1
J gene: TRBJ1-1
CDR3 DNA: TGCGCCAGCGGCCAGGGGGGCCTGAACACTGAAGCTTTCTTT
CDR3 protein: CASGQGGLNTEAFF

D gene: .
clone size: many
V gene: TRBV2
J gene: TRBJ1-2
CDR3 DNA: TGTGCCAGCAGCTCTACTCAGGGGAACTATGGCTACACCTTC
CDR3 protein: CASSSTQGNYGYTF

D gene: .
clone size: many
V gene: TRBV6-5
J gene: TRBJ2-7
CDR3 DNA: TGTGCCAGCAGTCCCACGGGGGCCGGCGAGCAGTACTTC
CDR3 protein: CASSPTGAGEQYF

D gene: TRBD1
clone size: few
V gene: TRBV12-3/TRBV12-4
J gene: TRBJ2-7
CDR3 DNA: TGTGCCAGCAGTTGGGGGACAGGGACGAAATCCTACGAGCAGTACTTC
CDR3 protein: CASSWGTGTKSYEQYF

D gene: TRBD1
clone size: many
V gene: TRBV9
J gene: TRBJ1-2
CDR3 DNA: TGTGCCAGCAGCGTAGAGGACAGGACAACTAACTATGGCTACACCTTC
CDR3 protein: CASSVEDRTTNYGYTF

D gene: .
clone size: few
V gene: TRBV9
J gene: TRBJ1-1
CDR3 DNA: TGTGCCAGCAGCGTGGGGCAGCAGTTT
CDR3 protein: CASSVGQQF

D gene: TRBD1
clone size: many
V gene: TRBV7-9
J gene: TRBJ1-1
CDR3 DNA: TGTGCCAGCACCCCAGGACAGGGATACACTGAAGCTTTCTTT
CDR3 protein: CASTPGQGYTEAFF

D gene: TRBD1
clone size: many
V gene: TRBV3-1
J gene: TRBJ2-5
CDR3 DNA: TGTGCCAGCAGTGAGGACAGGGAAGAGACCCAGTACTTC
CDR3 protein: CASSEDREETQYF

D gene: .
clone size: few
V gene: TRBV7-9
J gene: TRBJ2-3
CDR3 DNA: TGTGCCAGCAGCTTAGTACAGCCCACAGATACGCAGTATTTT
CDR3 protein: CASSLVQPTDTQYF

D gene: TRBD1
clone size: once
V gene: TRBV9
J gene: TRBJ1-6
CDR3 DNA: TGTGCCAGCAGCCCAACGGACAGGGGCGGTTCACCCCTCCACTTT
CDR3 protein: CASSPTDRGGSPLHF

D gene: .
clone size: few
V gene: TRBV2
J gene: TRBJ1-1
CDR3 DNA: TGTGCCAGCAACCGAGGGGCGGGGGCGACTGAAGCTTTCTTT
CDR3 protein: CASNRGAGATEAFF

D gene: TRBD1
clone size: many
V gene: TRBV20-1
J gene: TRBJ1-2
CDR3 DNA: TGCAGTGCTAAGACAGGGAACTATGGCTACACCTTC
CDR3 protein: CSAKTGNYGYTF

D gene: TRBD1
clone size: many
V gene: TRBV20-1
J gene: TRBJ1-1
CDR3 DNA: TGCAGTGCCAGGGACAGGGAGGGCTGGGAAGCTTTCTTT
CDR3 protein: CSARDREGWEAFF

D gene: .
clone size: .
V gene: TRBV2
J gene: TRBJ1-1
CDR3 DNA: TGTGCCAGCAGTGGTCCGATGGAGTGGGAAAATTTCGACACTGAAGCTTTCTTT
CDR3 protein: CASSGPMEWENFDTEAFF

D gene: .
clone size: few
V gene: TRBV18
J gene: TRBJ1-1
CDR3 DNA: TGTGCCAGCTTACGCCAGGAGAACACTGAAGCTTTCTTT
CDR3 protein: CASLRQENTEAFF

D gene: TRBD2
clone size: .
V gene: TRBV7-3
J gene: TRBJ2-6
CDR3 DNA: TGTGCCAGCAGCTTGGGCGGGAGGAGCTCTGGGGCCAACGTCCTGACTTTC
CDR3 protein: CASSLGGRSSGANVLTF

D gene: .
clone size: .
V gene: TRBV7-4
J gene: TRBJ2-5
CDR3 DNA: TGTGCCAGCAGCTTAGTCTGGGTGGGGCAGCCTGACCAAGAGACCCAGTACTTC
CDR3 protein: CASSLVWVGQPDQETQYF

D gene: TRBD1
clone size: many
V gene: TRBV2
J gene: TRBJ1-4
CDR3 DNA: TGTGCCAGCAAAGGAGGGGGCGGTGAAAAACTGTTTTTT
CDR3 protein: CASKGGGGEKLFF

D gene: .
clone size: few
V gene: TRBV29-1
J gene: TRBJ2-7
CDR3 DNA: TGCAGCGTTGAAGGTGATAGCGGTAGTTCGATCGAGCAGTACTTC
CDR3 protein: CSVEGDSGSSIEQYF

D gene: .
clone size: many
V gene: TRBV7-3
J gene: TRBJ1-2
CDR3 DNA: TGTGCCAGCAGCTTAATGGGGGGAGATGGCTACACCTTC
CDR3 protein: CASSLMGGDGYTF

D gene: .
clone size: few
V gene: TRBV20-1
J gene: TRBJ2-3
CDR3 DNA: TGCAGTGCTAGCCTTGGGGCAGGGAGCACAGATACGCAGTATTTT
CDR3 protein: CSASLGAGSTDTQYF

D gene: .
clone size: many
V gene: TRBV20-1
J gene: TRBJ2-2
CDR3 DNA: TGCAGTGCTAGAGAGAGTATTTCGTTCCGGGGCACCGGGGAGCTGTTTTTT
CDR3 protein: CSARESISFRGTGELFF